This T cell receptor (beta chain) came from a study of T-cell reconstitution after alpha-beta-depleted transplantation in children. TCRbeta library preparation incorporated unique molecular identifiers. TCRdb re-derived calls from the PCR reads in MiXCR, one entry per CDR3 protein. Here the sample spans 450,000 to 600,000 distinct CDR3 sequences, roughly a tenth being singletons. Findings and caveats of the study: The origin of high day-60 TCRbeta diversity in some patients lay in surviving recipient T cells and thymic progenitors. Several hundred expanded graft clones reportedly supplied alpha-beta T cells about two months after transplant. From newly produced T cells came most of the T-cell counts and diversity one year after transplant.

This clonotype showed up many times. Its antigen remains unidentified. Sequenced material: PBMCs, taken before TCRalphabeta/CD19-depleted stem cell transplant. This receptor was identified in a child aged 2 to 15 with inherited bone marrow failure, due to receive a stem cell transplant.

The CDR3 reads CASSFQGPTYEQYF. CDR3 bases: TGCGCCAGCAGCTTTCAGGGGCCAACCTACGAGCAGTACTTC. The genes are TRBV5-1 and TRBJ2-7; D is perhaps TRBD1 (6 bases). The germline CDR1 and CDR2 sequences are SGHRS and YFSETQ. The CDR3 consists of 14 residues. The V gene lost 2 bases and the J gene lost 2 bases, with 11 bases spanning the gap. The full variable domain, completed using reference TRBV5-1 and TRBJ2-7, is KAGVTQTPRYLIKTRGQQVTLSCSPISGHRSVSWYQQTPGQGLQFLFEYFSETQRNKGNFPGRFSGRQFSNSRSEMNVSTLELGDSALYLCASSFQGPTYEQYFGPGTRLTVT.